The clone carrying this TCR beta chain was seen more than once but under ten times. What it binds is unknown. The junction differs from germline at one of its ends, possibly a read error. The sample originates from a study of T cells in Graves' hyperthyroidism and ophthalmopathy. About the study: The initial diagnosis was the point when peripheral blood was collected, ahead of any treatment. Broader study findings: Ophthalmopathy onset followed model prediction by a median around 6.6 months.

There were TCR beta CDR3 regions amplified from RNA transcripts. HTBI primers drove first-round RT-PCR of the TCR CDR3. In TCRdb, the multiplex PCR reads were re-called with MiXCR into one record per CDR3 protein. The repertoire holds approximately 380,000 distinct CDR3 sequences, with about 18% as singletons. Per the germline V gene, CDR1 is SQVTM and CDR2 is ANQGSEA. The CDR3 covers 12 residues. The receptor comes from a woman aged 18-29 years with Graves' hyperthyroidism. The chain has TRBV29-1 and TRBJ2-2, with TRBD1 identical over 7 bases. The sample consisted of blood. In DNA form, the CDR3 reads TGCAGCGTGACAGGGAGTCCCGGGGAGCTGTGTTTT. Residues: CSVTGSPGELCF.